The next 15 T cell receptor beta chains were all read from a single sample in a study of CD8+ T cells in alopecia areata (dated by TCRdb to the late 2010s). The protocol used for the library was the immunoSEQ multiplex PCR assay. RNA was extracted from all samples and reverse transcribed into cDNA as template for TCR sequencing. Drawn from immuneACCESS, this table holds only the in-frame rearrangements with V and J called that TCRdb kept. Clones are partly lost; checked studies trace under half to an unresolved V gene and leave the rest unexplained. This sample is represented by around 140,000 clones; roughly half of them were singletons. The ten largest clones capture approximately 0.99% of the sample. The sample's time point label, in plain terms: baseline before oral tofacitinib. The starting material was CD4+ T cells sorted from blood, obtained at week 0. Receptors originate from a human donor with alopecia areata.

This chain links TRBV27 with TRBJ2-7; 7 bases match TRBD1. CDR1 and CDR2 (germline): MNHEY, SMNVEV (reference sequence). V was pared by 5 bases and J by 9 bases, with 7 bases of the junction left unmatched. The CDR3 spans 12 residues. The CDR3 reads CASSGQVGGQYF. In nucleotides, the CDR3 is TGTGCCAGCAGTGGACAGGTCGGTGGGCAGTACTTC.

A few counts support this clone. The J gene is TRBJ2-3, the V gene TRBV29-1, with D possibly TRBD2 on 6 matching bases. V dropped 8 bases and J dropped 0 bases, with 18 bases sitting between them. CDR3 size: 15 residues. From germline, CDR1 is SQVTM and CDR2 ANQGSEA. The CDR3 here is CSLRLGTGSTDTQYF. In DNA form, the CDR3 reads TGCAGCTTACGCCTAGGGACTGGTAGCACAGATACGCAGTATTTT.

This chain joins TRBV5-4 and TRBJ2-7; D might be TRBD1 or TRBD2, each matching 6 bases. Germline loops: CDR1 SGHNT, CDR2 YYREEE (reference sequence). The CDR3 spans 9 residues. This CDR3 is CGRGYEQYF. Written as DNA, the CDR3 is TGTGGGAGGGGGTACGAGCAGTACTTC.

The chain carries TRBV28 and TRBJ2-5, with 8 bases that match TRBD2. J gave up 6 bases and V 7 bases, and 16 bases lay outside the gene matches. In germline, CDR1 is MDHEN, CDR2 SYDVKM. This CDR3 region has 16 residues. CDR3 sequence (DNA): TGTGCCAGCACGTTGGGCGGGAGGTACCTATCGAAGACCCAGTACTTC. This gives the protein CASTLGGRYLSKTQYF.

This clone occurred a few times. The V call is TRBV7-2, the J call TRBJ1-4, with D possibly TRBD1 on 6 matching bases. The V and J ends lost 5 bases and 10 bases respectively, with 8 bases between them. This CDR3 is 11 amino acids long. In germline, CDR1 is SGHTA, CDR2 FQGNSA. CDR3 nucleotide sequence: TGTGCCAGCAGCCTACAGGGAAAACTGTTTTTT. Translation: CASSLQGKLFF.

The chain is built from TRBV23-1 and TRBJ1-4; possibly TRBD1 for D (5 bases). TRBV23-1 counts as an open reading frame of uncertain function. CDR3 length equals 13 residues. Trimming shortened V by 3 bases and J by 8 bases, and 10 bases separated the two germline ends. The CDR3 DNA is TGCGCCAGCAGTCAGGGGCCGGGCGAAAAACTGTTTTTT. Translation: CASSQGPGEKLFF.

This clone has a handful of counts. The CDR3 reads CSVRLAQPTDTQYF. In DNA, the CDR3 is TGCAGCGTAAGACTAGCGCAGCCCACAGATACGCAGTATTTT. This chain links TRBV29-1 with TRBJ2-3; 8 nucleotides align to TRBD2. After removal of 6 bases from V and 2 bases from J, the junction contained 7 bases not matched to a gene. Germline V gene sequence: CDR1 SQVTM, CDR2 ANQGSEA. The CDR3 covers 14 residues.

This clone occurred a few times. The chain has TRBV30 and TRBJ1-1; no definite D call. This CDR3 region has 12 residues. The ends were cut back, 8 bases at V and 12 bases at J, with 22 bases in the middle. CDR1 is GTSNPN and CDR2 is SVGIG in the germline V gene (reference sequence). The CDR3 sequence: CAAGGLSSGSFF. CDR3 nucleotides: TGTGCCGCCGGAGGCCTAAGTTCTGGTTCTTTCTTT.

This clone was observed a handful of times. As DNA, the CDR3 is TGCGCCAGCAGCTTGGCTGTAAATAGCAATCAGCCCCAGCATTTT. The encoded protein is CASSLAVNSNQPQHF. J is TRBJ1-5 and V is TRBV5-1; D is uncertain. The V end was cut by 0 bases, the J end by 0 bases, with 7 bases between. This CDR3 spans 15 amino acids. The V gene's germline CDR1 is SGHRS and CDR2 YFSETQ.

V gene TRBV29-1 combines with J gene TRBJ2-3, with TRBD1 identical over 7 bases. Losses at the gene ends were 8 bases for V and 5 bases for J; bases not matched to a gene: 7. CDR3 length: 12 residues. Per the germline V gene, CDR1 is SQVTM and CDR2 is ANQGSEA. The CDR3 loop reads CSTRQGKDTQYF. The CDR3 DNA is TGCAGCACCCGACAGGGTAAAGATACGCAGTATTTT.

This clone was seen only a few times. The chain employs TRBV27 and TRBJ2-6; a weak D match, TRBD1 (5 bases). The CDR3 loop spans 15 amino acids. Germline CDR1 and CDR2: MNHEY and SMNVEV (reference sequence). V was trimmed by 8 bases and J by 0 bases, leaving 11 bases between them. The CDR3 here is CASQGVFSGANVLTF. The CDR3 DNA follows: TGTGCCAGCCAAGGGGTCTTCTCTGGGGCCAACGTCCTGACTTTC.

This clone was detected a few times. V and J are TRBV2 and TRBJ1-5; D not resolved. CDR3 length equals 14 residues. Deletions cut 4 bases from V and 4 bases from J, with 11 bases between. CDR1 and CDR2 (germline): SNHLY, FYNNEI. CDR3: CASSGPGVNQPQHF. The DNA for the CDR3 is TGTGCCAGCAGTGGTCCAGGAGTGAATCAGCCCCAGCATTTT.

The rearrangement links TRBV1 to TRBJ1-2; the table names TRBD1, a call not compared with the DNA. TRBV1 is marked as a pseudogene. This CDR3 is built from 15 residues. The CDR3 DNA sequence: TGCACCAGCAGCCAAGGAATCCAGGTTCACTGTGGCTACACCTTC. Translated: CTSSQGIQVHCGYTF.

V usage is TRBV28 and J usage is TRBJ2-2, with TRBD2 matching 11 bases. There are 17 residues in the CDR3. Unmatched junction bases numbered 4, after V lost 4 bases and J lost 0 bases. Germline V gives CDR1 MDHEN, CDR2 SYDVKM. CDR3 nucleotide sequence: TGTGCCAGCAGTTCCGGGACTAGCGGTTCGAACACCGGGGAGCTGTTTTTT. This codes for CASSSGTSGSNTGELFF.

This clone was recorded a few times. The chain uses TRBV28 and TRBJ1-4; possible D gene TRBD1, 6 bases. Trimming shortened V by 3 bases and J by 8 bases, and 13 bases separated the two germline ends. The CDR3 spans 14 residues. Germline V gene sequence: CDR1 MDHEN, CDR2 SYDVKM. In nucleotides, the CDR3 is TGTGCCAGCAGTTTGGCAGGGGTAGAAGAAAAACTGTTTTTT. It encodes CASSLAGVEEKLFF.